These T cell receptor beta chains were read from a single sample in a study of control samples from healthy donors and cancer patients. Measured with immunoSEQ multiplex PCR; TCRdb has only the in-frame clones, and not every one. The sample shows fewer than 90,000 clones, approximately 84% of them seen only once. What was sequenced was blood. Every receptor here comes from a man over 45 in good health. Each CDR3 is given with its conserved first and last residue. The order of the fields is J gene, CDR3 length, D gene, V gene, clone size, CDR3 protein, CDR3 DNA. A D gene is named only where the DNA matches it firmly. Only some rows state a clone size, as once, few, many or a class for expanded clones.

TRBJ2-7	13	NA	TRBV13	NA	CASGAGIGYEQYF	TGTGCCAGCGGAGCAGGGATCGGCTACGAGCAGTACTTC
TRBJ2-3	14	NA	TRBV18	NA	CASSPWGITDTQYF	TGTGCCAGCTCACCATGGGGAATCACAGATACGCAGTATTTT
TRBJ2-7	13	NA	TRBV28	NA	CASRKGGHNEQYF	TGTGCCAGCAGGAAGGGGGGGCATAACGAGCAGTACTTC
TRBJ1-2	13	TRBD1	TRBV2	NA	CASDLTGLYGYTF	TGTGCCAGCGATTTGACAGGGCTCTATGGCTACACCTTC
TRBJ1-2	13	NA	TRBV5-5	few	CASSSPPSWGYTF	TGTGCCAGCAGCTCCCCTCCCTCATGGGGCTACACCTTC
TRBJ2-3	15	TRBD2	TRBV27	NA	CASSLQRGDTDTQYF	TGTGCCAGCAGTTTACAGCGGGGAGACACAGATACGCAGTATTTT
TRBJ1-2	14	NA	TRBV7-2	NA	CASSPHGANYGYTF	TGTGCCAGCAGCCCCCATGGGGCTAACTATGGCTACACCTTC
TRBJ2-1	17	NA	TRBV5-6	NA	CASSLRSHMIPYNEQFF	TGTGCCAGCAGCTTGAGGTCCCATATGATCCCCTACAATGAGCAGTTCTTC
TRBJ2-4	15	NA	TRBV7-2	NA	CASSREARGKNIQYF	TGTGCCAGCAGCCGCGAGGCCCGAGGCAAAAACATTCAGTACTTC
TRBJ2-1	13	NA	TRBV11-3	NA	CASSLTAGSEQFF	TGTGCCAGCAGCTTAACTGCAGGGTCTGAGCAGTTCTTC